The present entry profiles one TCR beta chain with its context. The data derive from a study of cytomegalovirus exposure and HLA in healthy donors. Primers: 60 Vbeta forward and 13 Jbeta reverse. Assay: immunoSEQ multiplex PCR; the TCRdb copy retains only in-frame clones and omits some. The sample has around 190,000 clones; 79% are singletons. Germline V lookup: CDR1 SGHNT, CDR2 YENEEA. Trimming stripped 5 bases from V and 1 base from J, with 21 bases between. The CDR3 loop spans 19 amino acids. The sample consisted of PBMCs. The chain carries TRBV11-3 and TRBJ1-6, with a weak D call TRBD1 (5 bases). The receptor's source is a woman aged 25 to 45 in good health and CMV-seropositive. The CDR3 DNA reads TGTGCCAGCAGCCTGGGCGTTTGGTGGGGCGGATCCTATAATTCACCCCTCCACTTT. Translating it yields CASSLGVWWGGSYNSPLHF.